Below, 24 T cell receptor beta chains from the same sample are listed, as sequenced in a study of T-cell memory formation after mild COVID-19 (dated by TCRdb to the early 2020s). The library was prepared using 5' RACE. For sequencing, an Illumina NovaSeq 6000 was employed. In-frame beta chains were kept once TCRdb had trimmed the public reads at Q25 with fastp and called clones with MiXCR. Rows with one shared CDR3 protein collapse into an entry with the most common genes and DNA. Across this sample there are roughly 130,000 distinct CDR3 sequences, with roughly 6.2% seen only once. The ten most abundant clones make up 2.2% of the sample. What was sequenced was PBMCs or a T cell subset sorted from them (not recorded which). These receptor sequences come from an adult woman who had mild COVID-19 (a few samples of this study predate the infection). The sample titles of this study are shuffled in the database, so cell type and time point are left out; the donor was told from shared clones.

This clonotype showed up many times. V and J are TRBV7-2 and TRBJ2-5; possible D gene TRBD2, 5 bases. From germline, CDR1 is SGHTA and CDR2 FQGNSA. CDR3 length: 14 residues. V was pared by 3 bases and J by 2 bases, with 10 bases between. The DNA for the CDR3 is TGTGCCAGCAGCTTTGGCGGGCGTCAAGAGACCCAGTACTTC. Translating gives CASSFGGRQETQYF.

V and J are TRBV5-1 and TRBJ2-5; D is possibly TRBD2 (6 bases). This CDR3 is 15 amino acids long. Germline V gene sequence: CDR1 SGHRS, CDR2 YFSETQ. Between the trimmed V and J ends, which lost 0 bases and 5 bases, there was a span of 14 bases. The CDR3 sequence: CASSLAAGSVETQYF. In DNA form, the CDR3 reads TGCGCCAGCAGCTTGGCGGCGGGATCGGTCGAGACCCAGTACTTC.

This clonotype occurred a few times. The chain uses TRBV6-5 and TRBJ1-2; D is undetermined. Deletions cut 4 bases from V and 4 bases from J, with 13 bases between. Germline CDR1 MNHEY, CDR2 SVGAGI. The CDR3 totals 14 residues. The CDR3 DNA is TGTGCCAGCAGTTTCCAAAGGCTGGGCTATGGCTACACCTTC. Amino acid sequence: CASSFQRLGYGYTF.

This clonotype was detected many times. The chain carries TRBV27 and TRBJ2-2, with a possible D match to TRBD1 (5 bases). Trimming took off 2 bases at V and 3 bases at J, with 13 bases between the two ends. Germline CDR1 reads MNHEY; CDR2 reads SMNVEV (reference sequence). The CDR3 spans 16 residues. The chain's CDR3 is CASSLRQGPYTGELFF. CDR3 DNA: TGTGCCAGCAGTTTAAGGCAGGGCCCTTACACCGGGGAGCTGTTTTTT.

This clonotype has more than one count but fewer than ten. V gene TRBV7-9 combines with J gene TRBJ1-2; 8 positions match TRBD1. Germline CDR1 is SEHNR and CDR2 is FQNEAQ (reference sequence). The J segment lost 4 bases and the V segment lost 6 bases, leaving 7 bases of the junction unmatched. This CDR3 contains 14 residues. The CDR3 DNA follows: TGTGCCAGCAGTAACAGGGGGGCTTTCTATGGCTACACCTTC. It yields the protein CASSNRGAFYGYTF. Complete variable domain (other parts from reference TRBV7-9 and TRBJ1-2): DTGVSQNPRHKITKRGQNVTFRCDPISEHNRLYWYRQTLGQGPEFLTYFQNEAQLEKSRLLSDRFSAERPKGSFSTLEIQRTEQGDSAMYLCASSNRGAFYGYTFGSGTRLTVV.

In its sample, this clonotype was seen many times. The gene calls are TRBV12-3 or TRBV12-4 and TRBJ1-2; TRBD1 matches 7 bases. Trimming took 5 bases from V and 2 from J; bases not matched to a gene: 5. The CDR3 sequence is 14 residues long. The CDR3 DNA sequence: TGTGCCAGCAGTAGAACAGGGGCAAACTATGGCTACACCTTC. Translated: CASSRTGANYGYTF.

This clonotype occurred many times. This chain connects TRBV29-1 to TRBJ1-2; the match to TRBD1 covers 9 bases. The junction had 2 bases not matched to a gene; V was cut back by 7 bases and J by 2 bases. CDR1 is SQVTM and CDR2 is ANQGSEA in the germline V gene. The CDR3 extends over 12 amino acids. The CDR3 here is CSGGQGNYGYTF. The CDR3 DNA reads TGCAGCGGGGGACAGGGCAACTATGGCTACACCTTC.

J is TRBJ1-1 and V is TRBV5-1; 7 nucleotides agree with TRBD1. This CDR3 comprises 13 residues. In germline, CDR1 is SGHRS, CDR2 YFSETQ. J was trimmed by 1 base and V by 7 bases; bases with no gene match: 4. CDR3 region: CASFGTANTEAFF. For the CDR3, the DNA is TGCGCCAGCTTCGGGACAGCGAACACTGAAGCTTTCTTT.

The sample holds many counts of this clonotype. This chain joins TRBV7-2 and TRBJ2-6; 8 nucleotides line up with TRBD1. This CDR3 region has 17 residues. Trimming at V came to 5 bases and at J to 0 bases, leaving 6 bases not matched to a gene. Germline CDR1 and CDR2: SGHTA and FQGNSA. CDR3 protein: CASSAGTGLSGANVLTF. The CDR3 DNA follows: TGTGCCAGCAGCGCCGGGACAGGCCTCTCTGGGGCCAACGTCCTGACTTTC.

This chain uses TRBV10-3 with TRBJ2-7; 10 bases fit TRBD1. V lost 3 bases and J lost 0; bases outside the gene matches: 5. Per germline, CDR1 ENHRY and CDR2 SYGVKD. The CDR3 is 16 residues long. In DNA, the CDR3 is TGTGCCATCAGTGAATCCGGGACAGGGGTCTCCTACGAGCAGTACTTC. Translating it yields CAISESGTGVSYEQYF.

This clonotype was counted a few times. The rearrangement links TRBV7-6 to TRBJ2-3; 14 nucleotides match TRBD2. Germline V lookup: CDR1 SGHVS, CDR2 FNYEAQ. The CDR3 sequence is 16 residues long. The V and J ends lost 1 base and 5 bases, in that order; junction bases with no gene match: 2. The CDR3 DNA reads TGTGCCAGCAGCTTAGGACTAGCGGGGGGGCAAGATACGCAGTATTTT. Protein: CASSLGLAGGQDTQYF.

This clonotype was observed at least ten times. The chain joins TRBV12-3 or TRBV12-4 to TRBJ1-1; D not certain. V shed 8 bases and J shed 11 bases, with 15 bases lying between them. The CDR3 runs to 11 residues. CDR3 in DNA: TGTGCCAGCTGGTCCGGTCCCAAGGCTTTCTTT. It is translated as CASWSGPKAFF.

This clonotype was seen at least ten times. The chain uses TRBV20-1 and TRBJ2-1; possible D gene TRBD1, 5 bases. Trimming took off 4 bases at V and 1 base at J, with 14 bases between the two ends. Looked up from germline, CDR1 is DFQATT and CDR2 is SNEGSKA (reference sequence). The CDR3 runs to 15 residues. CDR3 sequence reads: CSATQGYLSYNEQFF. The CDR3 nucleotides read TGCAGTGCTACCCAGGGCTACCTTTCCTACAATGAGCAGTTCTTC.

This clonotype was seen ten or more times. The chain combines TRBV5-1 with TRBJ1-1; D is uncertain. The CDR3 is 17 residues long. Germline CDR1 is SGHRS and CDR2 is YFSETQ. The V end was cut by 3 bases, the J end by 2 bases, with 20 bases between. Here the CDR3 reads CASSYKFDLRGNTEAFF. The CDR3 DNA follows: TGCGCCAGCAGCTACAAATTTGACTTGCGGGGAAACACTGAAGCTTTCTTT.

The genes are TRBV5-1 and TRBJ2-5, with D possibly TRBD1 on 5 matching bases. The germline gives CDR1 SGHRS, CDR2 YFSETQ. The germline V and J ends were trimmed by 5 bases and 5 bases, with 19 bases remaining between them. The CDR3 length is 15 residues. DNA for the CDR3: TGCGCCAGCAGTTCCCGTATGCAGGGATGGGAGACCCAGTACTTC. It is translated as CASSSRMQGWETQYF. Together with reference TRBV5-1 and TRBJ2-5, the CDR3 gives the full variable domain: KAGVTQTPRYLIKTRGQQVTLSCSPISGHRSVSWYQQTPGQGLQFLFEYFSETQRNKGNFPGRFSGRQFSNSRSEMNVSTLELGDSALYLCASSSRMQGWETQYFGPGTRLLVL.

This clonotype was observed at least ten times. Its ends do not fully match the called genes, so a read error is possible. The V call is TRBV12-3 or TRBV12-4, the J call TRBJ1-2; perhaps TRBD1 as D (5 bases). This CDR3 has 13 residues. In nucleotides, the CDR3 is TGTGCCAGCAGTCCCGGTCAGGGTAGGTCGCCCTCCTTC. It translates to CASSPGQGRSPSF.

This clonotype was detected only a few times. The rearrangement joins TRBV2 to TRBJ1-1; 10 nucleotides align to TRBD1. This CDR3 is 13 amino acids long. Germline-derived CDR1 and CDR2 are SNHLY and FYNNEI. The trim removed 8 bases at V and 11 bases at J, leaving 11 bases unmatched. Here the CDR3 DNA reads TGTGCCAGCTTAGCCCTGGACAGGGGGTACGCTTTCTTT. It is translated as CASLALDRGYAFF.

This clonotype has at least ten counts. This chain joins TRBV4-1 and TRBJ1-2; TRBD1 might be the D (6 bases). This CDR3 has 14 amino acids. Between the trimmed V and J ends, which lost 0 bases and 8 bases, there was a span of 13 bases. Germline CDR1 MGHRA, CDR2 YSYEKL. The CDR3 nucleotides read TGCGCCAGCAGCCAAGAGACGGGGGCGCGGGGCTACACCTTC. Its translation is CASSQETGARGYTF.

This clonotype was seen repeatedly, ten times or more. V usage is TRBV5-1 and J usage is TRBJ1-5, with a possible D match to TRBD1 (6 bases). The V gene's germline CDR1 is SGHRS and CDR2 YFSETQ. Trimming removed 0 bases from V and 5 bases from J, with 12 bases in between. The CDR3 covers 15 residues. This CDR3 is CASSLVPGEYQPQHF. Written as DNA, the CDR3 is TGCGCCAGCAGCTTGGTTCCAGGGGAATATCAGCCCCAGCATTTT.

The genes are TRBV5-5 and TRBJ1-4, with a possible D match to TRBD1 (6 bases). CDR1 and CDR2 (germline): SGHKS, YYEKEE (reference sequence). Deletions cut 2 bases from V and 7 bases from J, with 24 bases between. There are 18 residues in the CDR3. DNA of the CDR3: TGTGCCAGCAGCTTCGCTCACAGGGCCGGGATAAAGATTGAAAAACTGTTTTTT. Residues: CASSFAHRAGIKIEKLFF.

This clonotype has more than one count but fewer than ten. This chain uses TRBV7-2 with TRBJ2-1; 9 bases map to TRBD2. Germline CDR1 SGHTA, CDR2 FQGNSA. The CDR3 runs 15 residues. With V trimmed by 7 bases and J by 0 bases, 4 bases remained unmatched. This CDR3 is CASTPSGISYNEQFF. CDR3 in DNA: TGTGCCAGCACCCCTAGCGGGATCTCCTACAATGAGCAGTTCTTC.

There are a few counts of this clonotype. The CDR3 here is CSGQRGVTDTQYF. DNA for the CDR3: TGCAGTGGGCAGCGGGGGGTCACAGATACGCAGTATTTT. The V gene is TRBV20-1, the J gene TRBJ2-3; 9 bases are shared with TRBD2. From germline, CDR1 is DFQATT and CDR2 SNEGSKA (reference sequence). The CDR3 contains 13 residues. Trimming removed 7 bases from V and 2 bases from J; junction bases left unmatched: 4.

The V and J genes are TRBV12-3 or TRBV12-4 and TRBJ1-2, with no clear D. The CDR3 spans 12 residues. V lost 6 bases and J lost 1, with 6 bases in between. CDR3 protein: CASSGVNYGYTF. CDR3 nucleotide sequence: TGTGCCAGCAGCGGGGTTAACTATGGCTACACCTTC.

This clonotype was recorded a few times. The rearrangement uses TRBV12-2 and TRBJ2-7; the table gives TRBD2 as D, unverified against the DNA. TRBV12-2 is a pseudogene segment. The CDR3 loop spans 16 amino acids. The CDR3 region is CASRFLGTSGRGEQYF. The CDR3 region has the DNA TGTGCAAGTCGCTTCCTTGGGACTAGCGGGAGAGGGGAGCAGTACTTC.